This TCR beta chain originates from a study of CD8 T cells in Susac syndrome. RNA totalling roughly 0.45 to 1 ug underwent reverse transcription with random hexamers. TCRdb re-called the immunoSEQ multiplex PCR reads with MiXCR, one entry per CDR3 protein. The sample holds approximately 190,000 distinct CDR3 sequences, approximately 93% seen once. The clonotype comes from a human donor in good health. The sample was CD4+ T cells from PBMCs.

DNA for the CDR3: TGTGCCAGCACCTTGATAGGCGGCGGAAGAGTGGTCCAGTACTTC. This translates into CASTLIGGGRVVQYF. The rearrangement uses TRBV28 and TRBJ2-5; unclear D gene. The CDR3 loop spans 15 amino acids. V was cut by 7 bases and J by 10 bases, with 25 bases left in between. The germline CDR1 and CDR2 sequences are MDHEN and SYDVKM.